The present entry profiles one TCR beta chain with its context. Antigen: not known. These data belong to a study of T cell responses to AZD1222 COVID-19 vaccine. Study in general: Pooled together were second doses at about 4 or about 12 weeks. Study-wide results and limits: Clonal diversity was possibly underestimated, and white British individuals and females predominated among donors. Repertoire sampling occurred only after the peak T cell response. Nearly half of the spike-specific TCRs reportedly recognize variant regions that carry no mutations.

Profiling relied on immunoSEQ multiplex PCR, and the TCRdb table lists in-frame clones only, not all of them. The table has tens of thousands of clones, roughly 89% seen once; the top ten hold over 2%. The V and J ends lost 4 bases and 6 bases respectively, with 9 bases between them. CDR3 length: 13 residues. Germline V gene lookup returns CDR1 LGHDT and CDR2 YNNKEL (reference sequence). The sample consisted of peripheral blood, taken on day 0 of AZD1222 vaccination. The sequence derives from an adult in good health. The chain employs TRBV3-1 (or the pseudogene TRBV3-2) and TRBJ2-2; D gene uncertain. CDR3 DNA sequence: TGTGCCAGCAGCCGGAGTGCGGCCGGGGAGCTGTTTTTT. Protein product: CASSRSAAGELFF.